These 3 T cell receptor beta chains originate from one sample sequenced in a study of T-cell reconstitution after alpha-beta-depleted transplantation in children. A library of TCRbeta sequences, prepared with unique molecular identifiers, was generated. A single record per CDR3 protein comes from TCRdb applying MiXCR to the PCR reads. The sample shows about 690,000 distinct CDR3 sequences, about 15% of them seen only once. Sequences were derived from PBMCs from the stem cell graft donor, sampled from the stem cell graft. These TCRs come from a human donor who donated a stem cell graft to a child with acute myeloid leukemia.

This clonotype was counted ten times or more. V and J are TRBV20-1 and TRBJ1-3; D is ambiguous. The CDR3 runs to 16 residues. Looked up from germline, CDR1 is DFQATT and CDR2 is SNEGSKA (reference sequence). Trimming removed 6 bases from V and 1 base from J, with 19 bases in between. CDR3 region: CSASGRIRSSGNTIYF. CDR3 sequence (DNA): TGCAGTGCCAGTGGCAGGATAAGGTCTTCTGGAAACACCATATATTTT.

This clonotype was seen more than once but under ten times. The CDR3 loop reads CASSLLGRISGGANEQFF. CDR3 nucleotide sequence: TGTGCCAGCAGTTTATTGGGGAGGATTAGCGGGGGGGCCAATGAGCAGTTCTTC. The chain is built from TRBV28 and TRBJ2-1; 11 bases agree with TRBD2. Germline CDR1 is MDHEN and CDR2 is SYDVKM. CDR3 length: 18 residues. V shed 1 base and J 6 bases; nucleotides not matched to a gene: 11.

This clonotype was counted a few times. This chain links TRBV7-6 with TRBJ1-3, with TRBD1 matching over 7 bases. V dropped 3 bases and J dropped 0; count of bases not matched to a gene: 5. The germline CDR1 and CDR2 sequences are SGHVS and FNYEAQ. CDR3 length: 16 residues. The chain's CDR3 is CASSFQGTVSGNTIYF. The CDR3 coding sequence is TGTGCCAGCAGCTTTCAAGGGACAGTCTCTGGAAACACCATATATTTT.